Listed below are T cell receptor beta chains from one sample, sequenced in a study of blood T cell repertoires in COVID-19. Here immunoSEQ multiplex PCR was the method, and the copy in TCRdb shows in-frame clones only, minus some. The sample shows about 260,000 clones, roughly 90% of them seen only once. Source material: peripheral blood. The receptors derive from a man aged 25-45 years with active or convalescent COVID-19. Both conserved end residues are trimmed from each CDR3. The D gene is left open where the match is weak.

CDR3: ASSESTSGKETQY; D: TRBD2; J: TRBJ2-5; V: TRBV2
CDR3: ASSSTGANEQF; D: TRBD1; J: TRBJ2-1; V: TRBV27
CDR3: ASSLVSVYEQY; D: .; J: TRBJ2-7; V: TRBV5-5
CDR3: ASSPRSSYNEQF; D: .; J: TRBJ2-1; V: TRBV7-3
CDR3: ACLEGTEAF; D: .; J: TRBJ1-1; V: TRBV30
CDR3: ASSQVSSTDTQY; D: .; J: TRBJ2-3; V: TRBV4-1
CDR3: ASAEGLAGEQF; D: TRBD2; J: TRBJ2-1; V: TRBV6-5
CDR3: ASLSGTDEAF; D: .; J: TRBJ1-1; V: TRBV4-2
CDR3: ASTKGSTEAF; D: .; J: TRBJ1-1; V: TRBV5-5
CDR3: ASSSGGSYEQY; D: .; J: TRBJ2-7; V: TRBV11-2
CDR3: ASSVTTEAYSGNTIY; D: .; J: TRBJ1-3; V: TRBV9
CDR3: ASSQEGAQGAGQPQH; D: TRBD1; J: TRBJ1-5; V: TRBV4-2
CDR3: ATSLSLGGNYEQF; D: .; J: TRBJ2-1; V: TRBV15
CDR3: ATETSQGTYEQY; D: .; J: TRBJ2-7; V: TRBV10-3
CDR3: ASSVSGNYSYEQY; D: TRBD2; J: TRBJ2-7; V: TRBV5-4
CDR3: AWTRQGLRELF; D: TRBD1; J: TRBJ2-2; V: TRBV30
CDR3: SASLGRGNEQF; D: .; J: TRBJ2-1; V: TRBV20-1
CDR3: ASREGSYEQY; D: .; J: TRBJ2-7; V: TRBV12-3/TRBV12-4
CDR3: SASLSQAPDTQY; D: .; J: TRBJ2-3; V: TRBV20-1
CDR3: ASSTRQGIISYEQY; D: TRBD1; J: TRBJ2-7; V: TRBV13
CDR3: SASFGVGTPLSNQPQH; D: .; J: TRBJ1-5; V: TRBV20-1
CDR3: ASSLVGGGYEQY; D: TRBD2; J: TRBJ2-7; V: TRBV7-2
CDR3: ASSQGEHVTGELF; D: .; J: TRBJ2-2; V: TRBV4-3
CDR3: ASMRVQETQY; D: .; J: TRBJ2-5; V: TRBV19
CDR3: ASSLAPGNEQF; D: .; J: TRBJ2-1; V: TRBV7-9
CDR3: ASTISGSAGYT; D: .; J: TRBJ1-2; V: TRBV5-1
CDR3: ASSRAGGPDTQY; D: TRBD2; J: TRBJ2-3; V: TRBV6-8
CDR3: ATRIQVDTSPLH; D: .; J: TRBJ1-6; V: TRBV6-5
CDR3: ASSQGSRGQALGEKLF; D: TRBD1; J: TRBJ1-4; V: TRBV4-3
CDR3: ASSPGTSGGLDTQY; D: TRBD2; J: TRBJ2-3; V: TRBV13
CDR3: ASSKQETVNIQY; D: .; J: TRBJ2-4; V: TRBV2
CDR3: ASSPTPRIRTNSYNEQF; D: .; J: TRBJ2-1; V: TRBV7-8
CDR3: ASSFVGGTEAF; D: .; J: TRBJ1-1; V: TRBV6-2/TRBV6-3
CDR3: ASRRDSYNYGYT; D: TRBD1; J: TRBJ1-2; V: TRBV2
CDR3: ASSLGWAGGPEEQY; D: TRBD2; J: TRBJ2-7; V: TRBV5-1
CDR3: ASSPHTARDHTNTEAF; D: .; J: TRBJ1-1; V: TRBV2
CDR3: ASSYYGTGGFGQY; D: TRBD1; J: TRBJ2-7; V: TRBV5-4
CDR3: ASSPRGGSDTQY; D: TRBD2; J: TRBJ2-3; V: TRBV5-4
CDR3: ASSLVGYRDRGLYEQY; D: TRBD1; J: TRBJ2-7; V: TRBV11-2
CDR3: ASSQGRHGATYEQY; D: .; J: TRBJ2-7; V: TRBV4-3
CDR3: ASKGQGLLDEKLF; D: TRBD1; J: TRBJ1-4; V: TRBV2
CDR3: ASLRTVNTEAF; D: .; J: TRBJ1-1; V: TRBV19
CDR3: ASSTPARGGRDEQF; D: TRBD2; J: TRBJ2-1; V: TRBV19
CDR3: ASSTYRRTNTGELF; D: .; J: TRBJ2-2; V: TRBV7-2
CDR3: ASSSLGGWDQPQH; D: TRBD1; J: TRBJ1-5; V: TRBV5-6
CDR3: ASSSGRNTEAF; D: .; J: TRBJ1-1; V: TRBV11-3
CDR3: ASSVLGQTNTEAF; D: .; J: TRBJ1-1; V: TRBV9
CDR3: AWSKTNSPLH; D: .; J: TRBJ1-6; V: TRBV30
CDR3: ASSPSGGGYT; D: .; J: TRBJ1-2; V: TRBV3-1/TRBV3-2
CDR3: ATKPGQESYEQY; D: TRBD1; J: TRBJ2-7; V: TRBV5-4
CDR3: ASSVNLGRTGGTEAF; D: TRBD1; J: TRBJ1-1; V: TRBV9
CDR3: ASSPLPQGPGEQF; D: .; J: TRBJ2-1; V: TRBV18
CDR3: ASSGRGSGTDTQY; D: TRBD1; J: TRBJ2-3; V: TRBV7-6
CDR3: ASSPTPIAGAEQF; D: TRBD2; J: TRBJ2-1; V: TRBV7-3
CDR3: ASSYGQLMGTEAF; D: .; J: TRBJ1-1; V: TRBV5-6
CDR3: ASSSFVGQNEQF; D: .; J: TRBJ2-1; V: TRBV11-2